One T cell receptor beta chain is described in this entry. Survey-level immunoSEQ sequencing profiled the TCR beta repertoire. Only in-frame clones appear in the TCRdb table, and some are missing; sequencing was by immunoSEQ multiplex PCR. The sample has 55,000 to 70,000 clones; around 93% are singletons. Germline V CDR1 and CDR2: LNHNV, YYDKDF (reference sequence). The CDR3 runs 18 residues. The junction had 14 bases not matched to a gene; V was cut back by 1 base and J by 9 bases. V usage is TRBV15 and J usage is TRBJ2-1; 11 nucleotides align to TRBD2. The receptor was isolated from a middle-aged man with rheumatoid arthritis. Material: PBMCs. CDR3 sequence (DNA): TGTGCCACCAGCAGAGGAGCGTCCCCTAGCGGGAGGTCCCTTGAGCAGTTCTTC. It codes for CATSRGASPSGRSLEQFF. Full variable domain (missing parts from reference TRBV15 and TRBJ2-1): DAMVIQNPRYQVTQFGKPVTLSCSQTLNHNVMYWYQQKSSQAPKLLFHYYDKDFNNEADTPDNFQSRRPNTSFCFLDIRSPGLGDTAMYLCATSRGASPSGRSLEQFFGPGTRLTVL.